This is a list of T cell receptor beta chains from one sample in a study of graft-versus-host responses after intestinal transplantation. Their specific antigens are unknown. Generated by immunoSEQ multiplex PCR, the TCRdb table keeps only in-frame clones and is missing some. This sample has about 130,000 clones, with approximately 94% found just once. Source: unstimulated CD4+ T cells sorted from spleen or lymph node cells, taken before intestinal transplant. All receptors come from a human donor who received an intestinal transplant. Both conserved end residues are part of each CDR3. A D gene is named only where the DNA matches it firmly. Clone size appears in some rows only: once, few, many, or a class for an expanded clone.

d_call	clone_size	v_call	j_call	cdr3_nt	cdr3_aa
NA	few	TRBV6-6	TRBJ1-3	TGTGCCAGCAGGGGGACCGGAAACACCATATATTTT	CASRGTGNTIYF
NA	NA	TRBV5-1	TRBJ1-6	TGCGCCAGCGGCCAGGGTATGATTAATTCACCCCTCCACTTT	CASGQGMINSPLHF
NA	few	TRBV10-1	TRBJ1-6	TGCGCCAGCAGTGAGCAGAGGGACTATTCACCCCTCCACTTT	CASSEQRDYSPLHF
NA	NA	TRBV7-2	TRBJ1-1	TGTGCCAGCAGCCCGGGACCCATGAACACTGAAGCTTTCTTT	CASSPGPMNTEAFF
NA	NA	TRBV7-3	TRBJ2-2	TGTGCCAGCCAGGAGGGCCTTGAGGGCGGGGAGCTGTTTTTT	CASQEGLEGGELFF
TRBD1	NA	TRBV9	TRBJ2-4	TGTGCCAGCAGCTCCAGGACAGGGATCGGCAAAAACATTCAGTACTTC	CASSSRTGIGKNIQYF
NA	NA	TRBV6-1	TRBJ2-7	TGTGCCAGCACCGCACCCGGACGGTACGAGCAGTACTTC	CASTAPGRYEQYF
NA	few	TRBV19	TRBJ1-2	TGTGCCAGTAGTGAAGGCCAGGGGTTTGGCTACACCTTC	CASSEGQGFGYTF
NA	NA	TRBV29-1	TRBJ2-5	TGCAGCGTTGATTCCCTCCGGGACACATTCTGGACCCAGTACTTC	CSVDSLRDTFWTQYF
TRBD1	NA	TRBV4-1	TRBJ1-5	TGCGCCAGCAGCGCGGACAGGGAAAGCAATCAGCCCCAGCATTTT	CASSADRESNQPQHF
TRBD1	NA	TRBV28	TRBJ2-5	TGTGCCAGCAGTCTCCCGGGACAGGGGCGGGGGACCCAGTACTTC	CASSLPGQGRGTQYF
NA	NA	TRBV10-3	TRBJ1-3	TGTGCCATCAGTGAGGGATATGGAAACACCATATATTTT	CAISEGYGNTIYF
TRBD1	NA	TRBV18	TRBJ1-5	TGTGCCAGCTCACCTGGGACAGACAATCAGCCCCAGCATTTT	CASSPGTDNQPQHF
NA	NA	TRBV4-1	TRBJ2-3	TGCGCCAGCAGCCAAGATATTAGCTCCTCAACAGATACGCAGTATTTT	CASSQDISSSTDTQYF
TRBD1	NA	TRBV4-1	TRBJ2-3	TGCGCCAGCAGCCAAGTTACAGGGGGCGTCCGGATAGATACGCAGTATTTT	CASSQVTGGVRIDTQYF
NA	NA	TRBV9	TRBJ1-4	TGTGCCAGCAGACCCGGGTCCACAACTAATGAAAAACTGTTTTTT	CASRPGSTTNEKLFF
TRBD1	NA	TRBV6-1	TRBJ2-3	TGTGCCAGCAGGACAGGGGGCAGTGATACGCAGTATTTT	CASRTGGSDTQYF
TRBD1	NA	TRBV4-1	TRBJ2-7	TGCGCCAGCAGCCAAGAGGGACAGATCCCGGGGGAGCAGTACTTC	CASSQEGQIPGEQYF
TRBD2	NA	TRBV10-3	TRBJ2-2	TGTGCCATCAGTGAGGGGAGGGGCTCCGGGGAGCTGTTTTTT	CAISEGRGSGELFF
NA	NA	TRBV19	TRBJ2-7	TGTGCCAGTGGCCCCCCGGGGGAGCAGTACTTC	CASGPPGEQYF
NA	NA	TRBV7-6	TRBJ2-5	TGTGCCAGCAGCTATAAGGGAGGTTCCATGGAGACCCAGTACTTC	CASSYKGGSMETQYF
TRBD1	NA	TRBV5-1	TRBJ2-7	TGCGCCAGCAGGGGGACAGTGAAGAACGAGCAGTACTTC	CASRGTVKNEQYF
TRBD1	NA	TRBV16	TRBJ1-1	TGTGCCAGCAGCCAAGGACAGGGTAGGAACACTGAAGCTTTCTTT	CASSQGQGRNTEAFF
NA	NA	TRBV14	TRBJ1-5	TGTGCCAGCAGCCAATTCCCCAATCAGCCCCAGCATTTT	CASSQFPNQPQHF
NA	NA	TRBV5-1	TRBJ2-3	TGCGCCAGCAGCTTTGGTCGATCCTTGTCAAGAGATACGCAGTATTTT	CASSFGRSLSRDTQYF
NA	NA	TRBV5-1	TRBJ2-7	TGCGCCAGCAGCCCCCACAGGGACGAGCAGTACTTC	CASSPHRDEQYF